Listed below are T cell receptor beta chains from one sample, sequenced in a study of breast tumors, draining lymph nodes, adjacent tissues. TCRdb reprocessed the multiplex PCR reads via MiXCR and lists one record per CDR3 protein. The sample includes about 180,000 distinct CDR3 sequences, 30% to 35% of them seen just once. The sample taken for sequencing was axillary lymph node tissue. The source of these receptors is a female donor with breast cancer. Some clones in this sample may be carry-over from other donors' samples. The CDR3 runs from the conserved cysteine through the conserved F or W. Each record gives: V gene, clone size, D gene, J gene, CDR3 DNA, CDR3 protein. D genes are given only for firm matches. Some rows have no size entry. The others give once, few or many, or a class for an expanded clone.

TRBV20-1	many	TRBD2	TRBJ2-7	TGCAGTGCTATAGGGATGCTAGCGGGAGCCTACGAGCAGTACTTC	CSAIGMLAGAYEQYF
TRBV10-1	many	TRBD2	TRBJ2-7	TGCGCCGGGGGGGTCGTCAGTGGGTTCTTC	CAGGVVSGFF
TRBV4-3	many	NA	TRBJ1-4	TGCGCCAGCAGCCAACAACCTATCGGGGGTGAAAAACTGTTTTTT	CASSQQPIGGEKLFF
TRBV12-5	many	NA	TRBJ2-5	TGTGCTAGTGGCCCGGGACTCTCCGTAGGGGAGACCCAGTACTTC	CASGPGLSVGETQYF
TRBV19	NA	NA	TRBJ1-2	TGTGCCAGTAGTATAGATCTGGGCGGGGGCTACACCTTC	CASSIDLGGGYTF
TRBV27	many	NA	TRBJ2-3	TGTGCCAGCAGCCGGGTAGGGGCCCAACCCCGAGATACGCAGTATTTT	CASSRVGAQPRDTQYF
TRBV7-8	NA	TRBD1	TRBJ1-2	TGTGCCAGCAGCTTGGACAGGGGTCCCCCCTATGGCTACACCTTC	CASSLDRGPPYGYTF
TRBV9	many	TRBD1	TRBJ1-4	TGTGCCAGCAGCAGACGGGACAGAGGGAATGAAAAACTGTTTTTT	CASSRRDRGNEKLFF
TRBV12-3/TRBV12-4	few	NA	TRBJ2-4	TGTGCCAGCAGTTTAAGGGCCACCTCGGCCAAAAACATTCAGTACTTC	CASSLRATSAKNIQYF
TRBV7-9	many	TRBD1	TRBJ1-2	TGTGCCAGCAGCCCGGACAGGGACCACTATGGCTACACCTTC	CASSPDRDHYGYTF
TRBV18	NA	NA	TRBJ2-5	TGTGCCAGCTCACCAAGGAGAGACAGCCAACAAGAGACCCAGTACTTC	CASSPRRDSQQETQYF
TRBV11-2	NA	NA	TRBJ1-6	TGTGCCAGCAGCTTAGATCTTGGTCCCCGATCGCCCCTCCACTTT	CASSLDLGPRSPLHF